This entry describes one T cell receptor beta chain. The sample originates from a study of blood T cell repertoires in COVID-19. About the research overall: The cDNA or gDNA used as material had been derived from T cells, B-cell-depleted T cells, or PBMCs.

In the study's own analysis: The assay estimated nucleated cells by amplifying reference gene primers. Assay: immunoSEQ multiplex PCR; the TCRdb copy retains only in-frame clones and omits some. The V and J calls and clone size come from that table; D and trimming were worked out from the DNA. The sample lists 200,000 to 250,000 clones, 86% occurring once. This CDR3 has 16 amino acids. Sequencing was performed on PBMCs or T cells enriched from blood (not recorded which). The chain joins TRBV21-1 to TRBJ1-1; the table names TRBD1, a call not compared with the DNA. TRBV21-1 is a recognized pseudogene. The TCR originated in a woman aged 45-60 years who had recovered from COVID-19. The CDR3 DNA sequence: TGTGCCAGCAGCAAAGACCAGGGGGCTCGGAACACTGAAGCTTTCTTT. Amino acids: CASSKDQGARNTEAFF.